This T cell receptor (beta chain) was recorded in a study of coeliac disease. General study points: Intraepithelial and lamina propria fractions were not highly pure, so cross-contamination was possible.

Cells were frozen in aliquots of roughly 500,000, and one aliquot per fraction was sequenced. TCRdb keeps only in-frame clones here, not all; method: immunoSEQ multiplex PCR. The table records about 7,300 clones, about three fifths of them present only once. The CDR3 is 13 amino acids. Between the trimmed V and J ends, which lost 3 bases and 9 bases, there was a span of 12 bases. The germline CDR1 and CDR2 sequences are SNHLY and FYNNEI. A note on this clone: Antigen specificity is unknown.

The gene calls are TRBV2 and TRBJ2-1; D remains ambiguous. The receptor was isolated from a woman aged 55-75 years with active celiac disease. The sequenced material came from lamina propria lymphocytes from the gut. The CDR3 coding sequence is TGTGCCAGCAGTGAGGGTTGGAGCAGTGAGCAGTTCTTC. The encoded protein is CASSEGWSSEQFF. Supplemented by reference TRBV2 and TRBJ2-1, the full variable domain reads EPEVTQTPSHQVTQMGQEVILRCVPISNHLYFYWYRQILGQKVEFLVSFYNNEISEKSEIFDDQFSVERPDGSNFTLKIRSTKLEDSAMYFCASSEGWSSEQFFGPGTRLTVL.